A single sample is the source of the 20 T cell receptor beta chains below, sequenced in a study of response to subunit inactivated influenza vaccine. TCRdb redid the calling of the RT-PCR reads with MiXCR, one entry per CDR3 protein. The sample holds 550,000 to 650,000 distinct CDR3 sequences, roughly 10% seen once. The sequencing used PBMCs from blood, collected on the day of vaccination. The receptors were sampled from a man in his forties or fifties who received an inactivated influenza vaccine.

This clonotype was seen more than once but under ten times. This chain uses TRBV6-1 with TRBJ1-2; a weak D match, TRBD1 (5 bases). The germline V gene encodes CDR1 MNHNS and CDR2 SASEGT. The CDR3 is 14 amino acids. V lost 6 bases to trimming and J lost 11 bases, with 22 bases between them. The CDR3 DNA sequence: TGTGCCAGCAGCAGCCAGGGTTTTGCGGGGTGGTACACCTTC. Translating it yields CASSSQGFAGWYTF.

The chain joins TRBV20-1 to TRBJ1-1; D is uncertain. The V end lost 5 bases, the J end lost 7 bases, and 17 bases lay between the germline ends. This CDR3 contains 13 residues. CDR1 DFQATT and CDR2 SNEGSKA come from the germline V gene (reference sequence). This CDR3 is CSAPFQYTGEAFF. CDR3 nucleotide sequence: TGCAGTGCTCCGTTTCAGTACACCGGTGAAGCTTTCTTT.

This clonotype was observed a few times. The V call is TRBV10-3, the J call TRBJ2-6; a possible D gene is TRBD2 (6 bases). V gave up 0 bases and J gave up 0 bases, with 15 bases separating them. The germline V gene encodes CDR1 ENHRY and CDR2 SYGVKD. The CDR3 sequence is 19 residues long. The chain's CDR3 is CAISESWGGVSSGANVLTF. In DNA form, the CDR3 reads TGTGCCATCAGTGAGTCTTGGGGCGGGGTAAGCTCTGGGGCCAACGTCCTGACTTTC.

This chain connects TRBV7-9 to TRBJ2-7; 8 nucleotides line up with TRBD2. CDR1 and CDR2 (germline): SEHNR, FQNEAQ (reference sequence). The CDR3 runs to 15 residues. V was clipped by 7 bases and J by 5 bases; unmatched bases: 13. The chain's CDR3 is CASTGGGRPLDEQYF. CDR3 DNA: TGTGCCAGCACCGGTGGCGGGAGGCCTTTGGACGAGCAGTACTTC.

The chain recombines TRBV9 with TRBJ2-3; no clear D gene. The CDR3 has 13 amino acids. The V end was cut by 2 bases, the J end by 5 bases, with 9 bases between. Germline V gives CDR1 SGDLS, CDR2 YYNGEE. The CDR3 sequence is CASSVLLKDTQYF. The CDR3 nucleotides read TGTGCCAGCAGCGTCCTACTTAAAGATACGCAGTATTTT.

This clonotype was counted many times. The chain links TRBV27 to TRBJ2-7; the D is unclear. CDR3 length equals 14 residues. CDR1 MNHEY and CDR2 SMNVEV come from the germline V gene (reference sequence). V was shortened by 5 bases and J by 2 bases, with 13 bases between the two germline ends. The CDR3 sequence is CASSPVDRAYEQYF. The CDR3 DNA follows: TGTGCCAGCAGTCCGGTGGACCGAGCCTACGAGCAGTACTTC.

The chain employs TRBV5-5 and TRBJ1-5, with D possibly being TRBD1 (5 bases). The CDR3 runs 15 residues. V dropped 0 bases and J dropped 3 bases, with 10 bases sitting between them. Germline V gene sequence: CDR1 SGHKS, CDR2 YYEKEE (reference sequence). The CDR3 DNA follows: TGTGCCAGCAGCTTGGGCAGGGTGCTCAATCAGCCCCAGCATTTT. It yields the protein CASSLGRVLNQPQHF. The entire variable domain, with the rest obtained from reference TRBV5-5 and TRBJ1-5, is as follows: DAGVTQSPTHLIKTRGQQVTLRCSPISGHKSVSWYQQVLGQGPQFIFQYYEKEERGRGNFPDRFSARQFPNYSSELNVNALLLGDSALYLCASSLGRVLNQPQHFGDGTRLSIL.

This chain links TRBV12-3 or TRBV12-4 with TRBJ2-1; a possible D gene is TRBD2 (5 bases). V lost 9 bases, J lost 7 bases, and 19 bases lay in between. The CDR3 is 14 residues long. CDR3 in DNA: TGTGCCAGTACTCAAGAGGGAGCGAGAAATGAGCAGTTCTTC. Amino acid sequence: CASTQEGARNEQFF.

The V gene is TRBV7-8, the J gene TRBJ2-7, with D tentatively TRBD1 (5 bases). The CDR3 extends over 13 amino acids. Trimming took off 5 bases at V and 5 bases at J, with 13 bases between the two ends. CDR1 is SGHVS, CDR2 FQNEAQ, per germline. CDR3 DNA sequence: TGTGCCAGCAGCCTCCGACAGTCCCACGAGCAGTACTTC. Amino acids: CASSLRQSHEQYF.

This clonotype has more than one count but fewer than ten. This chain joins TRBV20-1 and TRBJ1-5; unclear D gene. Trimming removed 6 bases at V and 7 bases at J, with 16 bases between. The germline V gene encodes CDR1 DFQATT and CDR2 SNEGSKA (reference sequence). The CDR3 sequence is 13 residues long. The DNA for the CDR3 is TGCAGTGCCTCCTCAGTTTTGGGCCAGCCCCAGCATTTT. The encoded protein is CSASSVLGQPQHF.

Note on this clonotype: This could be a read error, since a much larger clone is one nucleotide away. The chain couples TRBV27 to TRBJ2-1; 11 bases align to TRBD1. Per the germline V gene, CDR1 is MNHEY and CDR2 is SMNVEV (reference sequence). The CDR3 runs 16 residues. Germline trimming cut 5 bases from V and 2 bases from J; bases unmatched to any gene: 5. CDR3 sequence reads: CASSGEGQGAYNEQFF. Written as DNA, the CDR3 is TGTGCCAGCAGTGGAGAGGGACAGGGGGCCTACAATGAGCAGTTCTTC.

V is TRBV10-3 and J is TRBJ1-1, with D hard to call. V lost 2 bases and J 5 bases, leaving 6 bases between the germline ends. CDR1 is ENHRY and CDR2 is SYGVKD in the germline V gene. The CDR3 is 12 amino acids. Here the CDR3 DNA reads TGTGCCATCAGTGAGGTGACGACTGAAGCTTTCTTT. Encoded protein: CAISEVTTEAFF.

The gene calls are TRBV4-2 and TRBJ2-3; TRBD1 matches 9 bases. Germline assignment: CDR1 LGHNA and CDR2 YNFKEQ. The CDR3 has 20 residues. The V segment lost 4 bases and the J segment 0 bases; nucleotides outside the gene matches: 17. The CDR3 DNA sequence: TGTGCCAGCAGCCCCGCGCCCCGACAGACAGGGGGGTTTAGCACAGATACGCAGTATTTT. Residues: CASSPAPRQTGGFSTDTQYF.

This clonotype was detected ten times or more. CDR3 sequence: CSAQVGQRETQYF. The CDR3 DNA is TGCAGCGCCCAAGTCGGGCAGAGAGAGACCCAGTACTTC. The rearrangement links TRBV29-1 to TRBJ2-5; D gene ambiguous. Germline assignment: CDR1 SQVTM and CDR2 ANQGSEA. CDR3 length equals 13 residues. V was clipped by 7 bases and J by 4 bases, with 16 bases between them.

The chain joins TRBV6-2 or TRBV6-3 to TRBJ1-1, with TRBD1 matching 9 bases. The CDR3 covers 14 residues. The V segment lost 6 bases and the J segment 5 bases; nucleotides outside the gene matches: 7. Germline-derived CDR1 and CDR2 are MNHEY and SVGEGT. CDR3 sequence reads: CASRPTGGETEAFF. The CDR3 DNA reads TGTGCCAGCAGGCCGACAGGGGGTGAAACTGAAGCTTTCTTT.

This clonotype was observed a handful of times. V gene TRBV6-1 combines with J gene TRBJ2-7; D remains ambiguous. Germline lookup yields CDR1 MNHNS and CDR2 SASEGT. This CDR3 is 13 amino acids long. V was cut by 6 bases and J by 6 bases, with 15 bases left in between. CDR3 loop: CASSHPATVEQYF. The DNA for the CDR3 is TGTGCCAGCAGCCACCCCGCCACCGTCGAGCAGTACTTC.

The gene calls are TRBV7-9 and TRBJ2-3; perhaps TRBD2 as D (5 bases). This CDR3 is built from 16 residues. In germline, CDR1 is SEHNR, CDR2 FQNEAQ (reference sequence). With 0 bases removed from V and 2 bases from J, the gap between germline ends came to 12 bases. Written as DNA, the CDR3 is TGTGCCAGCAGCTTAGCGCAAAGACTAACCACAGATACGCAGTATTTT. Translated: CASSLAQRLTTDTQYF.

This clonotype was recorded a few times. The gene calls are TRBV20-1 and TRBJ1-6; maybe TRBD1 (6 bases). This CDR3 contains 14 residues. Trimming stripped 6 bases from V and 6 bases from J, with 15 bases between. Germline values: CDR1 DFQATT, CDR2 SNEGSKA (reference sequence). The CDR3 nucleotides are TGCAGTGCCCTCCGGGGACATTTTAATTCACCCCTCCACTTT. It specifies CSALRGHFNSPLHF.

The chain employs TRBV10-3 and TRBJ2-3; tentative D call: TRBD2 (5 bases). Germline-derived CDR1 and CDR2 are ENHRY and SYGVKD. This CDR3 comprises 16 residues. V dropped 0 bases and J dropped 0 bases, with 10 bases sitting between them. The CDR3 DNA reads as TGTGCCATCAGTGAGTCAGCGGCGGATAGCACAGATACGCAGTATTTT. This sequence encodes CAISESAADSTDTQYF.

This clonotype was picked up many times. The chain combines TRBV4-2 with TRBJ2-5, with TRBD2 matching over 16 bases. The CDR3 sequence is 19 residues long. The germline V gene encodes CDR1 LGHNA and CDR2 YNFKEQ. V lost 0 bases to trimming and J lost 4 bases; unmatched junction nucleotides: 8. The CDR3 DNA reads TGTGCCAGCAGCCAAGAATGGCAGGGACTAGCGGGAGGGCGAGAGACCCAGTACTTC. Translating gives CASSQEWQGLAGGRETQYF.